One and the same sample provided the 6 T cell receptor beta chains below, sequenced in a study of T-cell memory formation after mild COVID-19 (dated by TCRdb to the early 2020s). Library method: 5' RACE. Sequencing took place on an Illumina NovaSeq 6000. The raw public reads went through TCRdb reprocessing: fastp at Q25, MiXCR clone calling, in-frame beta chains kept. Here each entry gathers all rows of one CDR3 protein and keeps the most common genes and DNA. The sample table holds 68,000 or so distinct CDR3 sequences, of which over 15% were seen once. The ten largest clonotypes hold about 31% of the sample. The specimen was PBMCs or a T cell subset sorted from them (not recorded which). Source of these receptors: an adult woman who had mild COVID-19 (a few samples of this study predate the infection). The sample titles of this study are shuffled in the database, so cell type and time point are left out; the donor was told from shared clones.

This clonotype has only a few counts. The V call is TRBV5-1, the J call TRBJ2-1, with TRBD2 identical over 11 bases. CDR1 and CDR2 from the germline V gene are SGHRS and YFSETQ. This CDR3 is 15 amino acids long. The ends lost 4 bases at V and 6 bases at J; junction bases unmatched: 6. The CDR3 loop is CASSPNSGGANEQFF. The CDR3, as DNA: TGCGCCAGCAGCCCAAATAGCGGGGGGGCCAATGAGCAGTTCTTC.

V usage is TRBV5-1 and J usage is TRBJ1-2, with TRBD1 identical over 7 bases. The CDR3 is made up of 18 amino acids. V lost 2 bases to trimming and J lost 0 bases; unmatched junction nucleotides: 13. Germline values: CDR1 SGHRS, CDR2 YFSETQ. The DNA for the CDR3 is TGCGCCAGCAGCTTAGGGACAGTTTCTTTAAAAGCTAACTATGGCTACACCTTC. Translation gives CASSLGTVSLKANYGYTF.

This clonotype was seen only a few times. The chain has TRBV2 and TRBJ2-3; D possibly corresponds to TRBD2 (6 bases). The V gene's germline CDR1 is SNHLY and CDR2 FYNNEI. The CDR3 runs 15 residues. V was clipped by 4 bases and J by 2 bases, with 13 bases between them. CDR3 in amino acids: CASSGWRLDTDTQYF. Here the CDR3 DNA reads TGTGCCAGCAGTGGTTGGAGACTAGACACAGATACGCAGTATTTT.

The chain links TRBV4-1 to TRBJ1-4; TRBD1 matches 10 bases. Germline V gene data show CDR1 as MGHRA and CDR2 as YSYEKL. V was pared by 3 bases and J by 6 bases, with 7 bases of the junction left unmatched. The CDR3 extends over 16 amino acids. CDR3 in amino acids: CASSHYRQGADEKLFF. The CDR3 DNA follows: TGCGCCAGCAGCCACTATCGACAGGGGGCAGATGAAAAACTGTTTTTT.

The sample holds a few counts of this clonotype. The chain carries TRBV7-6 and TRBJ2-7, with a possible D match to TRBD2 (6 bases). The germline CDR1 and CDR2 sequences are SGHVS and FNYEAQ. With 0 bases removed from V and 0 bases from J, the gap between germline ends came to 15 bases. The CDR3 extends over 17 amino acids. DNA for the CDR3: TGTGCCAGCAGCTTAGCGGCAGGGCCTAGCGCCTCCTACGAGCAGTACTTC. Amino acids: CASSLAAGPSASYEQYF. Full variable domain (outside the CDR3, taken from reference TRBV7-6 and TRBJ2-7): GAGVSQSPRYKVTKRGQDVALRCDPISGHVSLYWYRQALGQGPEFLTYFNYEAQQDKSGLPNDRFSAERPEGSISTLTIQRTEQRDSAMYRCASSLAAGPSASYEQYFGPGTRLTVT.

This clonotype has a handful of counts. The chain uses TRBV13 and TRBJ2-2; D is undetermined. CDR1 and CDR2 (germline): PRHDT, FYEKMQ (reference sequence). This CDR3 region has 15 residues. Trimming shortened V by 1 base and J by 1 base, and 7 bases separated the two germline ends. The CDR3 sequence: CASSLAGLNTGELFF. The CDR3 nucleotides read TGTGCCAGCAGCTTAGCGGGCTTGAACACCGGGGAGCTGTTTTTT.